These 15 T cell receptor beta chains were sequenced from one sample in a study of vaccination and CD4 T cells after COVID-19. These receptors have no known antigen. Time point in this sample: late sampling 161 to 241 days after vaccination in a few convalescent patients. The sample's treatment: roughly 10-day PBMC culture with coronavirus spike peptide pools or control peptides (ViraFEST assay). Sequence data for DNA of cultured CD4+ T cells were generated by the Oncomine TCR Beta short-read assay. TCRdb re-derived calls from the PCR reads in MiXCR, one entry per CDR3 protein. This sample has tens of thousands of distinct CDR3 sequences, with 35% to 40% found just once. This specimen consisted of CD4+ T cells from blood, cultured in vitro, obtained about 7 months after SARS-CoV-2 vaccination. Every receptor here comes from a human donor who had recovered from COVID-19.

Only a few counts were recorded for this clonotype. V is TRBV20-1 and J is TRBJ1-5, with D possibly being TRBD1 (5 bases). V was cut by 0 bases and J by 7 bases, with 10 bases left in between. There are 13 residues in the CDR3. The germline V gene encodes CDR1 DFQATT and CDR2 SNEGSKA (reference sequence). The CDR3, as DNA: TGCAGTGCTAGAGATCGGGGGGGACAGCCCCAGCATTTT. Its translation: CSARDRGGQPQHF.

The chain couples TRBV15 to TRBJ1-1, with D unresolved. The germline V gene encodes CDR1 LNHNV and CDR2 YYDKDF (reference sequence). The CDR3 spans 14 residues. V dropped 2 bases and J dropped 5 bases, with 12 bases sitting between them. The CDR3 bases are TGTGCCACCAGCAGAAGAACCGGCAAAACTGAAGCTTTCTTT. It translates to CATSRRTGKTEAFF.

This clonotype has more than one count but fewer than ten. J is TRBJ1-2 and V is TRBV24-1; D is ambiguous. CDR1 is KGHDR, CDR2 SFDVKD, per germline. This CDR3 contains 16 residues. The V gene lost 4 bases and the J gene lost 7 bases, with 21 bases spanning the gap. The chain's CDR3 is CATSDPTAIGLGGYTF. In nucleotides, the CDR3 is TGTGCCACCAGTGACCCCACGGCTATAGGGTTGGGTGGCTACACCTTC.

The rearrangement links TRBV19 to TRBJ2-7; 8 bases line up with TRBD1. J gave up 4 bases and V 6 bases, and 5 bases lay outside the gene matches. The CDR3 has 13 residues. CDR1 and CDR2 from the germline V gene are LNHDA and SQIVND (reference sequence). DNA of the CDR3: TGTGCCAGTAGAAACACAGGGGGATACGAGCAGTACTTC. It is translated as CASRNTGGYEQYF.

This clonotype was detected a few times. The J gene is TRBJ1-1, the V gene TRBV20-1; D gene ambiguous. In germline, CDR1 is DFQATT, CDR2 SNEGSKA (reference sequence). CDR3 size: 12 residues. CDR3 sequence reads: CMSLRQATEAFF. For the CDR3, the DNA is TGCATGTCACTCCGGCAGGCCACTGAAGCTTTCTTT.

In its sample, this clonotype was seen a few times. The CDR3 is CSARAMLRYQETQYF. The CDR3 DNA follows: TGCAGTGCTAGGGCCATGCTTAGGTACCAAGAGACCCAGTACTTC. This chain connects TRBV20-1 to TRBJ2-5; D remains unclear. The CDR3 contains 15 residues. The V end was cut by 3 bases, the J end by 0 bases, with 14 bases between. Germline V CDR1 and CDR2: DFQATT, SNEGSKA (reference sequence).

The chain recombines TRBV7-6 with TRBJ1-1; D remains ambiguous. Per germline, CDR1 SGHVS and CDR2 FNYEAQ. This CDR3 has 14 residues. The V gene lost 3 bases and the J gene lost 1 base, with 9 bases spanning the gap. For the CDR3, the DNA is TGTGCCAGCAGCTTGCAACAAGGGAACACTGAAGCTTTCTTT. The encoded protein is CASSLQQGNTEAFF.

The chain has TRBV20-1 and TRBJ2-1, with D perhaps being TRBD1 or TRBD2 (7 bases each). The CDR3 is 15 residues long. Germline V gives CDR1 DFQATT, CDR2 SNEGSKA (reference sequence). The V gene lost 7 bases and the J gene lost 0 bases, with 16 bases spanning the gap. The CDR3 DNA follows: TGCAGTGTCCAGGGGGGGCGGGGCTCCTACAATGAGCAGTTCTTC. Translation: CSVQGGRGSYNEQFF.

This clonotype was seen only a few times. The CDR3 DNA reads as TGCAGTGCTAGGACTAGCGGGTCCACAGATACGCAGTATTTT. Its protein is CSARTSGSTDTQYF. The rearrangement joins TRBV20-1 to TRBJ2-3; 10 nucleotides agree with TRBD2. V shed 3 bases and J 2 bases; nucleotides not matched to a gene: 2. The germline gives CDR1 DFQATT, CDR2 SNEGSKA (reference sequence). The length of the CDR3 is 14 residues.

The rearrangement links TRBV7-3 to TRBJ2-7; D remains ambiguous. The CDR3 covers 14 residues. The V gene's germline CDR1 is SGHTA and CDR2 FQGTGA. Between the trimmed V and J ends, which lost 4 bases and 2 bases, there was a span of 12 bases. CDR3 residues: CASSSRRLTYEQYF. The DNA for the CDR3 is TGTGCCAGCAGCTCCCGACGGCTAACCTACGAGCAGTACTTC.

The gene calls are TRBV27 and TRBJ2-1, with a weak D call TRBD1 (5 bases). The ends were cut back, 6 bases at V and 3 bases at J, with 15 bases in the middle. CDR1 and CDR2 (germline): MNHEY, SMNVEV (reference sequence). CDR3 length: 15 amino acids. This CDR3 reads CASRTVVESYNEQFF. CDR3 bases: TGTGCCAGCAGGACAGTCGTGGAGAGCTACAATGAGCAGTTCTTC.

V and J are TRBV5-1 and TRBJ2-1, with a tentative D call TRBD2 (7 bases). This CDR3 has 15 amino acids. The V end lost 6 bases, the J end lost 10 bases, and 23 bases lay between the germline ends. Per the germline V gene, CDR1 is SGHRS and CDR2 is YFSETQ. This CDR3 is CASTKGAGAGVEQFF. As DNA, the CDR3 is TGCGCCAGCACCAAGGGCGCGGGGGCGGGGGTCGAGCAGTTCTTC.

This chain connects TRBV19 to TRBJ2-7; D is possibly TRBD2 (5 bases). The CDR3 is 14 amino acids. V gave up 3 bases and J gave up 0 bases, with 9 bases separating them. Per germline, CDR1 LNHDA and CDR2 SQIVND (reference sequence). This CDR3 is CASSIERFSYEQYF. The CDR3 nucleotides are TGTGCCAGTAGTATTGAGCGGTTCTCCTACGAGCAGTACTTC.

The rearrangement joins TRBV7-2 to TRBJ2-2; D is undetermined. V was shortened by 1 base and J by 6 bases, with 6 bases between the two germline ends. Per germline, CDR1 SGHTA and CDR2 FQGNSA. This CDR3 contains 13 residues. This CDR3 reads CASSLERAGELFF. The CDR3 coding sequence is TGTGCCAGCAGCTTAGAACGGGCCGGGGAGCTGTTTTTT.

By share, this clonotype counts as medium-sized (0.01 to 0.1%). This chain links TRBV7-2 with TRBJ2-5; D not resolved. The CDR3 is 14 amino acids. The V gene's germline CDR1 is SGHTA and CDR2 FQGNSA. Trimming pared 1 base from V and 4 bases from J, leaving 10 bases between. The CDR3 spells CASSLVAASETQYF. In DNA form, the CDR3 reads TGTGCCAGCAGCTTAGTCGCGGCATCAGAGACCCAGTACTTC.